The 9 T cell receptor beta chains in this list originate from one sample, sequenced in a study of T-cell memory formation after mild COVID-19. In TCRdb, the 5' RACE reads were re-called with MiXCR into one record per CDR3 protein. The sample lists 120,000 to 150,000 distinct CDR3 sequences; roughly 13% were seen once. The source material was PBMCs or a T cell subset sorted from them (not recorded which). The receptors here all came from an adult woman who had mild COVID-19 (a few samples of this study predate the infection). Cell type and time point are not known.

The V and J genes are TRBV4-1 and TRBJ2-5, with 8 nucleotides matching TRBD2. Germline CDR1 and CDR2: MGHRA and YSYEKL. V shed 3 bases and J 3 bases; nucleotides not matched to a gene: 3. The CDR3 covers 14 residues. This CDR3 reads CASSHPGLEETQYF. CDR3 DNA: TGCGCCAGCAGCCACCCGGGACTAGAAGAGACCCAGTACTTC.

This clonotype was observed many times. V is TRBV5-4 and J is TRBJ2-1; weak D call: TRBD1 (6 bases). Germline CDR1 SGHNT, CDR2 YYREEE (reference sequence). V gave up 1 base and J gave up 6 bases, with 11 bases separating them. The length of the CDR3 is 14 residues. The CDR3 is CASSLSWGPNEQFF. In DNA form, the CDR3 reads TGTGCCAGCAGCTTGTCGTGGGGGCCCAATGAGCAGTTCTTC.

V is TRBV30 and J is TRBJ2-3, with TRBD1 as a possible D gene (7 bases). CDR3 length: 13 amino acids. Trimming took off 6 bases at V and 2 bases at J, with 12 bases between the two ends. Germline CDR1 reads GTSNPN; CDR2 reads SVGIG (reference sequence). The CDR3 nucleotides are TGTGCCTGCGCGGGACAGCCCACAGATACGCAGTATTTT. Translated: CACAGQPTDTQYF.

This clonotype was found a few times. This sequence joins TRBV27 and TRBJ2-1; 9 bases are shared with TRBD2. Looked up from germline, CDR1 is MNHEY and CDR2 is SMNVEV (reference sequence). V dropped 6 bases and J dropped 12; count of bases not matched to a gene: 6. The CDR3 spans 12 residues. The chain's CDR3 is CASSFSGSGQFF. The CDR3 nucleotides are TGTGCCAGCAGCTTTAGCGGGAGTGGGCAGTTCTTC.

The table lists this clonotype with a few counts. The chain is built from TRBV7-6 and TRBJ1-6, with no clear D. CDR1 and CDR2 (germline): SGHVS, FNYEAQ. V was shortened by 4 bases and J by 8 bases, with 9 bases between the two germline ends. The CDR3 extends over 13 amino acids. The DNA for the CDR3 is TGTGCCAGCAGCTCAGGTCTGGATTCACCCCTCCACTTT. Translated, it gives CASSSGLDSPLHF. The complete variable domain, with remaining parts taken from reference TRBV7-6 and TRBJ1-6, reads GAGVSQSPRYKVTKRGQDVALRCDPISGHVSLYWYRQALGQGPEFLTYFNYEAQQDKSGLPNDRFSAERPEGSISTLTIQRTEQRDSAMYRCASSSGLDSPLHFGNGTRLTVT.

This chain connects TRBV5-6 to TRBJ1-1; D remains ambiguous. The CDR3 is 12 residues long. Germline-derived CDR1 and CDR2 are SGHDT and YYEEEE. Trimming pared 4 bases from V and 3 bases from J, leaving 7 bases between. CDR3 in amino acids: CASSRRDTEAFF. CDR3 coding DNA: TGTGCCAGCAGCCGCCGGGACACTGAAGCTTTCTTT.

The chain is built from TRBV4-1 and TRBJ2-1; D gene unclear. V was trimmed by 1 base and J by 6 bases, leaving 10 bases between them. Germline CDR1 and CDR2: MGHRA and YSYEKL. This CDR3 is built from 14 residues. The CDR3 DNA follows: TGCGCCAGCAGCCAAGGAGAGACCGTCAATGAGCAGTTCTTC. Translation gives CASSQGETVNEQFF.

This clonotype occurred many times. The chain links TRBV4-3 to TRBJ2-7, with 10 bases identical to TRBD2. Germline V CDR1 and CDR2: LGHNA, YSLEER. The CDR3 loop spans 18 amino acids. V was clipped by 1 base and J by 2 bases; unmatched bases: 11. The DNA for the CDR3 is TGCGCCAGCAGCCAAGGAGGGGCTAGCGGGAGTTCCCCCTACGAGCAGTACTTC. This gives the protein CASSQGGASGSSPYEQYF.

A few counts support this clonotype. The chain links TRBV7-8 to TRBJ1-2; 8 bases align to TRBD1. The V and J ends lost 6 bases and 1 base, in that order; junction bases with no gene match: 13. CDR1 is SGHVS, CDR2 FQNEAQ, per germline. This CDR3 comprises 17 residues. The CDR3 DNA reads TGTGCCAGCAGGGGAGACAGGGGAGCCCACGGTAACTATGGCTACACCTTC. It encodes CASRGDRGAHGNYGYTF.